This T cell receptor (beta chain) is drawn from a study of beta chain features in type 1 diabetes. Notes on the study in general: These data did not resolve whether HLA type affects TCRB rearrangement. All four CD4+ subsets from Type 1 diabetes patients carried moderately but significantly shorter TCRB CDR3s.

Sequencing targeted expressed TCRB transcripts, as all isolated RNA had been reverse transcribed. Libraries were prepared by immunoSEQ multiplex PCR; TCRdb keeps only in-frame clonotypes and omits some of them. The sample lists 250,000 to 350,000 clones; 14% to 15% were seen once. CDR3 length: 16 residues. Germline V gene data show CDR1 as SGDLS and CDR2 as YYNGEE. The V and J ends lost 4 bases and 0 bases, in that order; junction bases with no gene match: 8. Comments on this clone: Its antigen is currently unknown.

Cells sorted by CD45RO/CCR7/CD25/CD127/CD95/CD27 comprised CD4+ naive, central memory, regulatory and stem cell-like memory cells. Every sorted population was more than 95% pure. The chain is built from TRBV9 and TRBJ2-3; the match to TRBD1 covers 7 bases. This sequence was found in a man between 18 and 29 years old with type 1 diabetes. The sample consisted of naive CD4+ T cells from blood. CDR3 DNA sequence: TGTGCCAGCAGCCCCGGGGTACAGGGGAGCACAGATACGCAGTATTTT. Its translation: CASSPGVQGSTDTQYF.